This is a list of T cell receptor beta chains from one sample in a study of early T cells in non-severe SARS-CoV-2 infection. TCRdb called the 5' RACE reads again in MiXCR, with one record for every CDR3 protein. The table has some 63,000 distinct CDR3 sequences, about an eighth seen once. The sample was whole blood. The receptors derive from an adult who was a healthcare worker with PCR-confirmed SARS-CoV-2 infection or an uninfected control (not recorded which). CDR3s include the opening cysteine and the closing phenylalanine or tryptophan. D genes are given only for firm matches. Not all rows give a size; the values are once, few, many and, for expanded clones, a class.

DNA	CDR3	D	size	J	V
TGTGCCAGCAGCCAAGATCTTTCGGGAGGGCGCGGCTACACCTTC	CASSQDLSGGRGYTF	-	-	TRBJ1-2	TRBV3-1
TGTGCCAGCAGCTTGTATGTGGGGATAGCTAACTATGGCTACACCTTC	CASSLYVGIANYGYTF	-	many	TRBJ1-2	TRBV5-4
TGCAGCGCACCGAGGGGCCGCAGCTCCTACGAGCAGTACTTC	CSAPRGRSSYEQYF	-	many	TRBJ2-7	TRBV29-1
TGCAGTGCTACCCCCGCCGGGTACAACCTCGGCACTGAAGCTTTCTTT	CSATPAGYNLGTEAFF	-	-	TRBJ1-1	TRBV20-1
TGCAGCGTGGCTCAAAAGGACACTTACGATAATGGCTACACCTTC	CSVAQKDTYDNGYTF	-	few	TRBJ1-2	TRBV29-1
TGTGCCAGCAGCCAAGGGACATATCGCACAGATACGCAGTATTTT	CASSQGTYRTDTQYF	-	few	TRBJ2-3	TRBV3-1
TGCAGTGCGATGACAGGGGGCTATGGCTACACCTTC	CSAMTGGYGYTF	TRBD1	few	TRBJ1-2	TRBV20-1
TGTGCCAGCAGTGTGCCAGGAACCTTCTATGGCTACACCTTC	CASSVPGTFYGYTF	-	-	TRBJ1-2	TRBV25-1
TGTGCCAGCAGCTTGACAGTTCGACAAGAGACCCAGTACTTC	CASSLTVRQETQYF	-	many	TRBJ2-5	TRBV5-5
TGCGCCAGCAGTGAAAACCGCCCTGTTACCTTGCAGTACTTC	CASSENRPVTLQYF	-	once	TRBJ2-7	TRBV10-1
TGTGCCAGCAGCTTTCGAAGAAACACCGGGGAGCTGTTTTTT	CASSFRRNTGELFF	-	many	TRBJ2-2	TRBV11-2
TGCAGTGCTAGAGATCCCGGCAAGCGGGGGCGCTCCTACAATGAGCAGTTCTTC	CSARDPGKRGRSYNEQFF	TRBD2	-	TRBJ2-1	TRBV20-1
TGTGCCAGCAGCACGGGACAGGGGAGCCATCAGCCCCAGCATTTT	CASSTGQGSHQPQHF	TRBD1	many	TRBJ1-5	TRBV7-2
TGTGCCAGTAGTTTCCGGACAGGGGAGATCACTGAAGCTTTCTTT	CASSFRTGEITEAFF	TRBD1	-	TRBJ1-1	TRBV19
TGTGCCAGCAGCCAACCGGGGAGGGAGGGTAACTATGGCTACACCTTC	CASSQPGREGNYGYTF	-	few	TRBJ1-2	TRBV4-2
TGCAGTACCGGACTAGTCCCCGTCAATGAGCAGTTCTTC	CSTGLVPVNEQFF	TRBD2	-	TRBJ2-1	TRBV20-1
TGCAGCGTTGAGAGGGACAGCGCAAACTATGGCTACACCTTC	CSVERDSANYGYTF	TRBD1	many	TRBJ1-2	TRBV29-1
TGCGCCAGCAGTGAAGGGACCACGCAGTATTTT	CASSEGTTQYF	-	many	TRBJ2-3	TRBV2
TGTGCCAGCAGCCAAGAGCAGGGAGGCAATCAGCCCCAGCATTTT	CASSQEQGGNQPQHF	-	many	TRBJ1-5	TRBV4-2
TGTGCCAGCAGCAACGGACAGGGGGCGTCGGAGACCCAGTACTTC	CASSNGQGASETQYF	TRBD1	many	TRBJ2-5	TRBV5-8
TGCAGTGCTAGACTGACCGAGAGCTCCTACAATGAGCAGTTCTTC	CSARLTESSYNEQFF	-	many	TRBJ2-1	TRBV20-1
TGTGCCAGCAGCCAACCTAGCGGGGTGTGGGAGACCCAGTACTTC	CASSQPSGVWETQYF	TRBD2	-	TRBJ2-5	TRBV14
TGTGCCAGCAGTTCCAATACTGATCTAGCGGGGGATGGTGAGCAGTTCTTC	CASSSNTDLAGDGEQFF	TRBD2	many	TRBJ2-1	TRBV6-6
TGTGCCAGCAGTTTAACGGCGCAGTATTTT	CASSLTAQYF	-	-	TRBJ2-3	TRBV12-3/TRBV12-4
TGTGCCAGCAGCTTAGGGCAGGACTCTGGAAACACCATATATTTT	CASSLGQDSGNTIYF	-	many	TRBJ1-3	TRBV11-2
TGCGCCAGCAGCTTGGCGGACAACCTCTACGAGCAGTACTTC	CASSLADNLYEQYF	-	many	TRBJ2-7	TRBV5-1
TGTGCCAGCAGCCAAAGTCAGTTTACGGGCACCGGGGAGCTGTTTTTT	CASSQSQFTGTGELFF	-	-	TRBJ2-2	TRBV4-2
TGTGCCAGCACCCGGACGAAAGCGGGGGGAACAGATACGCAGTATTTT	CASTRTKAGGTDTQYF	TRBD2	many	TRBJ2-3	TRBV18
TGTGCCAGCAGTCGAGGGCTTCACAATGAGCAGTTCTTC	CASSRGLHNEQFF	-	-	TRBJ2-1	TRBV14
TGTGCCAGCAGTTACTCGAGGAGCGGGGGAGATACGCAGTATTTT	CASSYSRSGGDTQYF	TRBD2	few	TRBJ2-3	TRBV6-5
TGCGCCAGCAGCCGGACAGGGAAGAACACTGAAGCTTTCTTT	CASSRTGKNTEAFF	TRBD1	many	TRBJ1-1	TRBV10-1
TGTGCCTGGAGTGTACAGTCATTGGCCTGGAGTTCACCCCTCCACTTT	CAWSVQSLAWSSPLHF	-	many	TRBJ1-6	TRBV30
TGCAGCGTTGAAGCGGGCACAGATACGCAGTATTTT	CSVEAGTDTQYF	-	-	TRBJ2-3	TRBV29-1
TGTGCCAGCAGTTACGCAGGGAGCTCCTACAATGAGCAGTTCTTC	CASSYAGSSYNEQFF	-	many	TRBJ2-1	TRBV6-2/TRBV6-3
TGTGCCACCAGTGATGAGGGGGGGTCACCCCTCCACTTT	CATSDEGGSPLHF	-	-	TRBJ1-6	TRBV24-1
TGCGCCAGCAGCTTGGTGTCCCACTACGAGCAGTACTTC	CASSLVSHYEQYF	-	-	TRBJ2-7	TRBV5-1
TGTGCCAGCAGCCCCCGCCGACTAGCGAGCGATACGCAGTATTTT	CASSPRRLASDTQYF	TRBD2	medium-sized	TRBJ2-3	TRBV5-6
TGTGCCAGCAACCCAACGACAGATAGCATCAGGCCCCAGCATTTT	CASNPTTDSIRPQHF	-	many	TRBJ1-5	TRBV6-6
TGCAGTGCTAGGGACCAAGACAAGAGCTCCTACAATGAGCAGTTCTTC	CSARDQDKSSYNEQFF	-	many	TRBJ2-1	TRBV20-1
TGTGCCAGCTCACCATATTCCTCTCGAGACACTGAAGCTTTCTTT	CASSPYSSRDTEAFF	-	-	TRBJ1-1	TRBV18
TGTGCCTGGAGTGTAGCCAGCGGGGCGGACACAGATACGCAGTATTTT	CAWSVASGADTDTQYF	TRBD2	-	TRBJ2-3	TRBV30
TGTGCCAGCAGCCCCGGCCGTCTAGCGGGGGGCAAGAACACCGGGGAGCTGTTTTTT	CASSPGRLAGGKNTGELFF	TRBD2	many	TRBJ2-2	TRBV7-3
TGTGCCAGTAGTATCTCCGCAAGAGGCTACACCTTC	CASSISARGYTF	-	-	TRBJ1-2	TRBV19
TGTGCCAGCAGTAGCCGGGACAGGGGTGCCTACGAGCAGTACTTC	CASSSRDRGAYEQYF	TRBD1	many	TRBJ2-7	TRBV6-6
TGTGCCAGCAGCCGACAAGGAGGGGCTGGAGCCTACGAGCAGTACTTC	CASSRQGGAGAYEQYF	-	few	TRBJ2-7	TRBV3-1
TGTGCCAGCAGCTTAGCGGGTTACACCTACAATGAGCAGTTCTTC	CASSLAGYTYNEQFF	-	few	TRBJ2-1	TRBV7-6